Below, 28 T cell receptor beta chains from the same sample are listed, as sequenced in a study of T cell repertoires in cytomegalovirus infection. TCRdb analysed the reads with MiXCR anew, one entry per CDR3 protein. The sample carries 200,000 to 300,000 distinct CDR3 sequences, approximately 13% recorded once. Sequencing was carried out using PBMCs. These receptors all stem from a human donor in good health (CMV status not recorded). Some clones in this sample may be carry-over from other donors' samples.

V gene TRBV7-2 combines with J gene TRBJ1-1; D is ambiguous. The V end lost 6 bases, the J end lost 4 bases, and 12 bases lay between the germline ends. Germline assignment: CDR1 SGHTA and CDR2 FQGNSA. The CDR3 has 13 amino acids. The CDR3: CASSLRVGTEAFF. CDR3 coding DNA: TGTGCCAGCAGTCTAAGGGTAGGCACTGAAGCTTTCTTT.

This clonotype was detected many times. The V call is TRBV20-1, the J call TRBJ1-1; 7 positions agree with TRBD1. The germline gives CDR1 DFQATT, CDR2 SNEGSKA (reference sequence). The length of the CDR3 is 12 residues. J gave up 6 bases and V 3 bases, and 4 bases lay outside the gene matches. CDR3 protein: CSASPQGAEAFF. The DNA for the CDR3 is TGCAGTGCTAGCCCCCAGGGGGCTGAAGCTTTCTTT.

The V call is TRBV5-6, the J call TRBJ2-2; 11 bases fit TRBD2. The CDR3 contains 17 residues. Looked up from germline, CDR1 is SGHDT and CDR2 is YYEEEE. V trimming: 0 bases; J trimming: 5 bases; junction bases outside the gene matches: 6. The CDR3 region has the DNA TGTGCCAGCAGCTTGGGAGGACTAGCGGGTCGGACCGGGGAGCTGTTTTTT. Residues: CASSLGGLAGRTGELFF.

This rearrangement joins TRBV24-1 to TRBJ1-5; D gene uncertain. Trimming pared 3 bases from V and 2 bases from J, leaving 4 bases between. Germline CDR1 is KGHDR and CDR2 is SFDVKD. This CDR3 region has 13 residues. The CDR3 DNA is TGTGCCACCAGTGATGGCGGCAATCAGCCCCAGCATTTT. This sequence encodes CATSDGGNQPQHF.

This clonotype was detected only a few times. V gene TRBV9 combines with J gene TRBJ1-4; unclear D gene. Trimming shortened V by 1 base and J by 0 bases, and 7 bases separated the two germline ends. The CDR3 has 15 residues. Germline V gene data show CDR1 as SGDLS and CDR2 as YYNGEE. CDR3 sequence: CASSVTATTNEKLFF. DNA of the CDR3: TGTGCCAGCAGCGTAACAGCTACAACTAATGAAAAACTGTTTTTT.

The CDR3 loop is CAVLGFPSPGQYF. CDR3 DNA sequence: TGTGCCGTCCTGGGGTTCCCATCCCCGGGGCAGTACTTC. The genes are TRBV11-2 and TRBJ2-7; D gene ambiguous. This CDR3 has 13 residues. Looked up from germline, CDR1 is SGHAT and CDR2 is FQNNGV. V shed 11 bases and J shed 9 bases, with 23 bases lying between them.

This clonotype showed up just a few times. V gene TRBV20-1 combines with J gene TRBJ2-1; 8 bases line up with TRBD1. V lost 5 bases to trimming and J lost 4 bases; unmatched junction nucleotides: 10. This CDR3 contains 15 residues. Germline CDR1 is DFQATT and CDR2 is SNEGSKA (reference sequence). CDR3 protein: CSALRTGKGYNEQFF. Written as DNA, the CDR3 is TGCAGTGCTCTCCGGACAGGGAAAGGGTACAATGAGCAGTTCTTC.

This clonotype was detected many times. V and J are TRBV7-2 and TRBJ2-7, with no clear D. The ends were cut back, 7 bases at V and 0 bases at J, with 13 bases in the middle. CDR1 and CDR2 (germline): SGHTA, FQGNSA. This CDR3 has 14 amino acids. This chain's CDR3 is CASTLPGFSYEQYF. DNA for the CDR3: TGTGCCAGCACCCTACCCGGGTTCTCCTACGAGCAGTACTTC.

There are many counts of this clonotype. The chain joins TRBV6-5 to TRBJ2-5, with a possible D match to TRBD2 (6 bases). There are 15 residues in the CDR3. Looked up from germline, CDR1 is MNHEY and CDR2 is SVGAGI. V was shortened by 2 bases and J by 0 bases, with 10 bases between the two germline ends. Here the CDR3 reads CASSYGGTDQETQYF. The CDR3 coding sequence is TGTGCCAGCAGTTACGGAGGGACGGACCAAGAGACCCAGTACTTC.

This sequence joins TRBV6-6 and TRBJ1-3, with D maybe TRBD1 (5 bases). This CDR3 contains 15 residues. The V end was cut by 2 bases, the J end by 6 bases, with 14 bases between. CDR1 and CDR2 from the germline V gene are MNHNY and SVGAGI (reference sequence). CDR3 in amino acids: CASSYRDSLENTIYF. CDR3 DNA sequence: TGTGCCAGCAGTTACCGTGACAGTTTAGAAAACACCATATATTTT.

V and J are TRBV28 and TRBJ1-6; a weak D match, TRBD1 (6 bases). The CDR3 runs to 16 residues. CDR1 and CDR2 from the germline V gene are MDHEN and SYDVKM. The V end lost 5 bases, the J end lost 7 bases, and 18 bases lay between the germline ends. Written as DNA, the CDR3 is TGTGCCAGCAGTCCGGTGTCGGCAGGGGTAAATTCACCCCTCCACTTT. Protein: CASSPVSAGVNSPLHF.

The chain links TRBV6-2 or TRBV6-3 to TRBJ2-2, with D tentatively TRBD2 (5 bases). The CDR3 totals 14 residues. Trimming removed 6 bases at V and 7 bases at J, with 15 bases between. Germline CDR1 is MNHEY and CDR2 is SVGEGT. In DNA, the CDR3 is TGTGCCAGCAGCCCTAGGACTTACAACGGGGAGCTGTTTTTT. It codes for CASSPRTYNGELFF.

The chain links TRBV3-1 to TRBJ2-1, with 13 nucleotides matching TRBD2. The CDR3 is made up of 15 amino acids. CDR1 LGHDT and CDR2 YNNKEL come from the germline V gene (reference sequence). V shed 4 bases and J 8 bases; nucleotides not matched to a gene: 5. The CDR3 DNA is TGTGCCAGCAGCCTAGGACTAGCGGGGGCAGATGAGCAGTTCTTC. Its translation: CASSLGLAGADEQFF.

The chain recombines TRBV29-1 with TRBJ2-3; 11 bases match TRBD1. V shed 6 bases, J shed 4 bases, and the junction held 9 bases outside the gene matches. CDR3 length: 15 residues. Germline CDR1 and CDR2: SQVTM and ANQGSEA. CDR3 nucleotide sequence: TGCAGCGTCGGTTTCGGGACAGGGGGAGCAGATACGCAGTATTTT. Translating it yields CSVGFGTGGADTQYF.

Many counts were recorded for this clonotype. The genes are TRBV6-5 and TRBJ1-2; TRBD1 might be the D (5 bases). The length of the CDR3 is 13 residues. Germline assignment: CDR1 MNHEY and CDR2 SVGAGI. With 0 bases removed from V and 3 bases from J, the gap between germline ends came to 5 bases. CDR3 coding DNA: TGTGCCAGCAGTTACTCGACAGACTATGGCTACACCTTC. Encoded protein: CASSYSTDYGYTF.

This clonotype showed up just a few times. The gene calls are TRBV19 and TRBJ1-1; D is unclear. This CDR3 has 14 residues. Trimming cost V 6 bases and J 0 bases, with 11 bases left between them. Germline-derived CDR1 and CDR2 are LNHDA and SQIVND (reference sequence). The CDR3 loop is CASRVIGVNTEAFF. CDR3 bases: TGTGCCAGTAGAGTGATCGGGGTGAACACTGAAGCTTTCTTT.

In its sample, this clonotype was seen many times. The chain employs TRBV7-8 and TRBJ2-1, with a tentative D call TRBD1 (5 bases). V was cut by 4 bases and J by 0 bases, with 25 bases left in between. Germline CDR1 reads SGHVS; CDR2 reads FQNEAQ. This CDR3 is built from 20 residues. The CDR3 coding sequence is TGTGCCAGCAGCTCCCCTGCCACGACAGCTCCTTTAAGCTCCTACAATGAGCAGTTCTTC. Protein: CASSSPATTAPLSSYNEQFF.

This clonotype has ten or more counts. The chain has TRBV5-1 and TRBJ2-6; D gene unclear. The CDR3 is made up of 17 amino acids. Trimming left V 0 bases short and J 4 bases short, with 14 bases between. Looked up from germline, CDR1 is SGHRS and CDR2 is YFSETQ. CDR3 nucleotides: TGCGCCAGCAGCTTGGTCCGATTAACCTCCGGGGCCAACGTCCTGACTTTC. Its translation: CASSLVRLTSGANVLTF.

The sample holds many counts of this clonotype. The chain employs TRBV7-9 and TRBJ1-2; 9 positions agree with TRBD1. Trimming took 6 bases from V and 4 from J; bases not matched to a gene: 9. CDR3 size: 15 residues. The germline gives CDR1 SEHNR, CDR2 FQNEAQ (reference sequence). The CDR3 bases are TGTGCCAGCAGGCCTACAGGGGGCGGAATCTATGGCTACACCTTC. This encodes CASRPTGGGIYGYTF.

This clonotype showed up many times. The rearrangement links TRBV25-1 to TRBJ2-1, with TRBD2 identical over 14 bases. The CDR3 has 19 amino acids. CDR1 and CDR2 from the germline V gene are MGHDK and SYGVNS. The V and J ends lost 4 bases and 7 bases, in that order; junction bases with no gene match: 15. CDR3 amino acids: CASSVIHGTSGGLWNEQFF. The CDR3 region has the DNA TGTGCCAGCAGTGTTATACATGGGACTAGCGGGGGCCTTTGGAATGAGCAGTTCTTC.

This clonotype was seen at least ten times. CDR3 loop: CASSRQGGEKLFF. CDR3 bases: TGTGCCAGCAGTCGCCAGGGAGGGGAAAAACTGTTTTTT. The rearrangement uses TRBV12-3 or TRBV12-4 and TRBJ1-4; D might be TRBD1 (5 bases). The V and J ends lost 5 bases and 8 bases respectively, with 12 bases between them. CDR3 length equals 13 residues.

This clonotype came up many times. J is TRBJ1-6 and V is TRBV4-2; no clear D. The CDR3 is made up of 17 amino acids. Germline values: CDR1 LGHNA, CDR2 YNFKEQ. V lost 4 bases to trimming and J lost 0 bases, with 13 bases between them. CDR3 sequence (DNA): TGTGCCAGCAGCCTTGCGGGCCCCGGCTCCTATAATTCACCCCTCCACTTT. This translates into CASSLAGPGSYNSPLHF.

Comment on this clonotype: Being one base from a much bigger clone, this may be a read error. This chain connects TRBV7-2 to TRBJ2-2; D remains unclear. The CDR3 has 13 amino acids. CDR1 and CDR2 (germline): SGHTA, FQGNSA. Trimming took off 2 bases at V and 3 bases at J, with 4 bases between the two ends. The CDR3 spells CASSLFDTGELFF. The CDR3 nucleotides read TGTGCCAGCAGCTTATTTGACACCGGGGAGCTGTTTTTT.

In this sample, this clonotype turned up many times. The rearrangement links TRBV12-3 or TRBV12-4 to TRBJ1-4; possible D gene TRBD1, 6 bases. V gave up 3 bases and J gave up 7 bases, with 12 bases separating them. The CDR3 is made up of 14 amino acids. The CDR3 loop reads CASSLGGAGEKLFF. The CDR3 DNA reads TGTGCCAGCAGTTTGGGGGGGGCAGGTGAAAAACTGTTTTTT.

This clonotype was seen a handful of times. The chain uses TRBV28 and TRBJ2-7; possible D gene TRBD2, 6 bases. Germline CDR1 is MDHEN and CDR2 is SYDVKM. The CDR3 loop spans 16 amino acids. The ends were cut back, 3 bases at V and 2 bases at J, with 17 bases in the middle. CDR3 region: CASSFDLRDLTYEQYF. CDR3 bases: TGTGCCAGCAGTTTTGATTTGCGGGACCTTACCTACGAGCAGTACTTC.

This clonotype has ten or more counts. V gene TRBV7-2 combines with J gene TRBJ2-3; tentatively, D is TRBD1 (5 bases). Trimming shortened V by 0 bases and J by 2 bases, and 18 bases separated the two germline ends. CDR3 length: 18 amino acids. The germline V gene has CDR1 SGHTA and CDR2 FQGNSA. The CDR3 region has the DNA TGTGCCAGCAGCTTAGCGGGGCCACCAGTCCCCTACACAGATACGCAGTATTTT. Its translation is CASSLAGPPVPYTDTQYF.

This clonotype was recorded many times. The CDR3 DNA reads as TGTGCCAGCAGCTCAACAGGGGTAGGGAACATTCAGTACTTC. Translation gives CASSSTGVGNIQYF. The rearrangement joins TRBV7-9 to TRBJ2-4; 7 nucleotides align to TRBD1. This CDR3 comprises 14 residues. Germline values: CDR1 SEHNR, CDR2 FQNEAQ (reference sequence). V shed 4 bases and J 7 bases; nucleotides not matched to a gene: 7. Together with reference TRBV7-9 and TRBJ2-4, the CDR3 gives the full variable domain: DTGVSQNPRHKITKRGQNVTFRCDPISEHNRLYWYRQTLGQGPEFLTYFQNEAQLEKSRLLSDRFSAERPKGSFSTLEIQRTEQGDSAMYLCASSSTGVGNIQYFGAGTRLSVL.

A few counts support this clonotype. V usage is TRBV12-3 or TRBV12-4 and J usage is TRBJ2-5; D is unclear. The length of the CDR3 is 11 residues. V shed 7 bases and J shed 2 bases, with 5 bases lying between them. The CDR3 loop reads CASTRQETQYF. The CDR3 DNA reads TGTGCCAGCACCAGGCAAGAGACCCAGTACTTC.